This is a list of T cell receptor beta chains from one sample in a study of identical twins. Using its own MiXCR run on the 5' RACE reads, TCRdb lists one record per CDR3 protein. Among just under 650,000 distinct CDR3 sequences listed, roughly 7.2% were seen once. This same sample was also taken into another study, of yellow fever vaccine responses in identical twins.

The sequencing sample was made of PBMCs. The receptor source for this set is a woman aged 18-30 years in good health. Each CDR3 is given with its conserved first and last residue. A D gene is named only where the DNA matches it firmly. Some rows mark clone size as missing; the rest say once, few, many or name a class of expanded clone.

CDR3 protein: CASSLGSSSNQPQHF
CDR3 DNA: TGTGCCAGCAGTTTAGGGTCCAGTAGCAATCAGCCCCAGCATTTT
clone size: NA
V gene: TRBV28
D gene: NA
J gene: TRBJ1-5

CDR3 protein: CASRPAGGRNEQFF
CDR3 DNA: TGTGCCAGCAGGCCCGCGGGAGGGCGCAATGAGCAGTTCTTC
clone size: NA
V gene: TRBV9
D gene: TRBD2
J gene: TRBJ2-1

CDR3 protein: CASSLSGGRALGETQYF
CDR3 DNA: TGTGCCAGCAGCTTATCCGGCGGGAGGGCCCTCGGGGAGACCCAGTACTTC
clone size: few
V gene: TRBV7-9
D gene: TRBD2
J gene: TRBJ2-5

CDR3 protein: CSVANGRQGTGYGYTF
CDR3 DNA: TGCAGCGTGGCTAACGGCAGACAGGGGACTGGGTATGGCTACACCTTC
clone size: few
V gene: TRBV29-1
D gene: TRBD1
J gene: TRBJ1-2

CDR3 protein: CASRRIGGAGNTEAFF
CDR3 DNA: TGTGCCAGCAGGAGGATAGGGGGCGCCGGGAACACTGAAGCTTTCTTT
clone size: many
V gene: TRBV6-1
D gene: TRBD1
J gene: TRBJ1-1

CDR3 protein: CASRMGQGNEKLFF
CDR3 DNA: TGTGCCAGCAGGATGGGACAGGGAAATGAAAAACTGTTTTTT
clone size: many
V gene: TRBV7-9
D gene: TRBD1
J gene: TRBJ1-4

CDR3 protein: CASSFGTATGDTIYF
CDR3 DNA: TGTGCCAGCAGTTTCGGGACAGCCACGGGTGACACCATATATTTT
clone size: NA
V gene: TRBV28
D gene: TRBD1
J gene: TRBJ1-3

CDR3 protein: CASSLRTGDLNQPQHF
CDR3 DNA: TGTGCCAGCTCCCTAAGGACAGGGGACCTCAATCAGCCCCAGCATTTT
clone size: NA
V gene: TRBV18
D gene: TRBD1
J gene: TRBJ1-5

CDR3 protein: CATSDRDRGLGEQYF
CDR3 DNA: TGTGCCACCAGTGATCGGGACAGGGGGCTTGGCGAGCAGTACTTC
clone size: NA
V gene: TRBV24-1
D gene: TRBD1
J gene: TRBJ2-7

CDR3 protein: CASSTTTPSGNQPQHF
CDR3 DNA: TGTGCCAGCAGCACCACGACCCCGTCGGGCAATCAGCCCCAGCATTTT
clone size: many
V gene: TRBV7-9
D gene: NA
J gene: TRBJ1-5

CDR3 protein: CASSPAGTPSSYEQYF
CDR3 DNA: TGTGCCAGCAGCCCCGCCGGGACGCCTAGCTCCTACGAGCAGTACTTC
clone size: NA
V gene: TRBV28
D gene: NA
J gene: TRBJ2-7

CDR3 protein: CASSYSGLAYEQYF
CDR3 DNA: TGTGCCAGCAGTTACTCGGGGCTCGCCTACGAGCAGTACTTC
clone size: NA
V gene: TRBV6-5
D gene: NA
J gene: TRBJ2-7

CDR3 protein: CASSWGRTGSGELFF
CDR3 DNA: TGCGCCAGCAGCTGGGGCCGGACAGGATCCGGGGAGCTGTTTTTT
clone size: many
V gene: TRBV5-1
D gene: TRBD1
J gene: TRBJ2-2

CDR3 protein: CATSRDTEQFF
CDR3 DNA: TGTGCCACCTCCCGGGACACTGAGCAGTTCTTC
clone size: NA
V gene: TRBV2
D gene: NA
J gene: TRBJ2-1